This record covers a single T cell receptor (beta chain). Its antigen is unknown. This sample stems from a study of shared clonotypes between healthy human individuals. Study results and limitations: The sampled material consisted only of blood, and tissue repertoires are likely to differ. Four donors held about 5% of naive CD4 clonotypes in common.

In germline, CDR1 is SGHRS, CDR2 YFSETQ. The CDR3 length is 16 residues. Germline trimming cut 5 bases from V and 0 bases from J; bases unmatched to any gene: 4. TCRdb's table, derived via immunoSEQ multiplex PCR, lists solely in-frame clones and lacks some. The data show hundreds of thousands of clones, roughly 97% seen once. The rearrangement links TRBV5-1 to TRBJ2-1; 11 bases fit TRBD2. Sequenced material: naive CD4+ T cells sorted from blood. Stated subset: CD45RA+ positively selected. This receptor was identified in a woman under 40 in good health. The CDR3 loop is CASRVTSGASYNEQFF. Written as DNA, the CDR3 is TGCGCCAGCAGGGTGACTAGCGGGGCCTCCTACAATGAGCAGTTCTTC.